This T cell receptor (beta chain) was identified during a study of blood T cell repertoires in COVID-19. On the study more broadly: Donors in the United States, Italy and Spain gave samples during acute or convalescent COVID-19. T cells, B-cell-depleted T cells, or PBMCs provided the cDNA or gDNA that served as material.

How the authors handled the data: Quantification of nucleated cells was approximated via reference gene primer amplification. Some clones are missing from TCRdb's copy, which holds only in-frame ones; the method was immunoSEQ multiplex PCR. From that table come the V and J calls and clone size; the DNA was used to work out D and trimming. The sample includes roughly 200,000 clones, roughly nine tenths seen only once; the top ten take less than 3.5%. As concerns this clone: Other DNA sequences within the sample encode an identical CDR3.

Sequenced material: peripheral blood. This clonotype was obtained from a woman in her 30s with active or convalescent COVID-19.

The DNA for the CDR3 is TGTGCCAGCTCACCACGCGCAGGGGGCCAAGAGACCCAGTACTTC. It translates to CASSPRAGGQETQYF. The chain carries TRBV18 and TRBJ2-5; 7 nucleotides line up with TRBD1. With V trimmed by 1 base and J by 1 base, 3 bases remained unmatched. Germline CDR1 reads KGHSH; CDR2 reads LQKENI. This CDR3 has 15 amino acids.